The rows below give T cell receptor beta chains drawn from one sample of a study of type 1 regulatory T cells. Each CDR3 protein is one row after TCRdb ran MiXCR on the reads. The repertoire has roughly 25,000 distinct CDR3 sequences, 72% of them found once; the top ten carry 13% to 15%. These receptors lack a known antigen. The material sequenced was cultured T cells, either the whole culture or a sorted T cell fraction (not recorded which). The receptor set was obtained from a human donor in good health. Both conserved end residues are part of each CDR3. The order of the fields is V gene, D gene, clone size, J gene, CDR3 DNA, CDR3 protein. D genes are given only for firm matches. Some rows mark clone size as missing; the rest say once, few, many or name a class of expanded clone.

>TRBV12-3/TRBV12-4|-|-|TRBJ2-1
TGTGCCAGCACCGTCAGGCGCGGGGAGTACAATGAGCAGTTCTTC
CASTVRRGEYNEQFF
>TRBV4-3|TRBD1|-|TRBJ2-1
TGCGCCAGCAGCCAAGGACAGGGCAATGAGCAGTTCTTC
CASSQGQGNEQFF
>TRBV20-1|-|few|TRBJ1-5
TGCAGTGCTAGGGGGCAGAACAATCAGCCCCAGCATTTT
CSARGQNNQPQHF
>TRBV4-1|TRBD1|-|TRBJ2-2
TGCGCCAGCAGACCCCCGGGACAGGGGGGAACCGGGGAGCTGTTTTTT
CASRPPGQGGTGELFF
>TRBV7-9|TRBD1|-|TRBJ2-1
TGTGCCAGCAGCCCAGGGGGACCTCTCTCCTACAATGAGCAGTTCTTC
CASSPGGPLSYNEQFF
>TRBV5-1|-|-|TRBJ2-5
TGCGCTAGCGCGGGGCTACCTCAAGAGACCCAGTACTTC
CASAGLPQETQYF
>TRBV20-1|TRBD1|-|TRBJ1-2
TGCAGTGCTAGAGGACAGGGGGATGGCTACACCTTC
CSARGQGDGYTF
>TRBV6-4|TRBD1|-|TRBJ1-5
TGTGCCAGCAGTGCCTACCCGGGACAGGGCACAAATCAGCCCCAGCATTTT
CASSAYPGQGTNQPQHF
>TRBV7-5|-|once|TRBJ2-5
-
CISVPEAYRQGNQETQYF
>TRBV29-1|-|-|TRBJ2-3
TGCAGCGCCCGGCGGACGGGAGCGAATACGCAGTATTTT
CSARRTGANTQYF
>TRBV5-1|-|-|TRBJ2-3
TGCGCCAGCAGCAGGGACACAGATACGCAGTATTTT
CASSRDTDTQYF
>TRBV7-8|-|few|TRBJ2-1
TGTGCCAGCAGCTTAACAGGGCCCAATGAGCAGTTCTTC
CASSLTGPNEQFF
>TRBV6-6|TRBD1|-|TRBJ1-2
TGTGCCAGCGAGGACCGACAGGGGAATGGCTACACCTTC
CASEDRQGNGYTF
>TRBV7-2|TRBD2|large|TRBJ2-3
TGTGCCAGCAGCTTGCCCAGACTAGCGGGGGGGTACACAGATACGCAGTATTTT
CASSLPRLAGGYTDTQYF
>TRBV7-2|-|-|TRBJ2-2
TGTGCCAGCAGCCCAAAGACTAGAACCGGGGAGCTGTTTTTT
CASSPKTRTGELFF
>TRBV6-1|-|-|TRBJ1-1
TGTGCCAGCAGTGAAGGCGGGGTCCGTCCTGAAGCTTTCTTT
CASSEGGVRPEAFF
>TRBV7-2|-|-|TRBJ1-1
TGTGCCAGCAGCAGGACCGGGCCGGGAGGGGCTTTCTTT
CASSRTGPGGAFF
>TRBV11-2|-|-|TRBJ1-1
TGTGCCAGCAGCTTAGGTCGGGACACTGAAGCTTTCTTT
CASSLGRDTEAFF
>TRBV2|-|-|TRBJ2-5
TGTGCCAGCAGTGACTCGGGAGTGGAGACCCAGTACTTC
CASSDSGVETQYF
>TRBV5-1|-|-|TRBJ2-2
TGCGCCAGCAGCTTGGGGTCGCTGGGGACCGGGGAGCTGTTTTTT
CASSLGSLGTGELFF
>TRBV20-1|-|-|TRBJ2-4
TGCAGTGCTTTCATAGCCAAAAACATTCAGTACTTC
CSAFIAKNIQYF
>TRBV5-1|TRBD2|-|TRBJ2-2
TGCGCCAGCAGCTCGAGCGGGGGGGCGAACACCGGGGAGCTGTTTTTT
CASSSSGGANTGELFF
>TRBV20-1|-|few|TRBJ2-5
TGCAGTGTCAGGACACCCCAAGAGACCCAGTACTTC
CSVRTPQETQYF
>TRBV4-2|TRBD2|-|TRBJ2-5
TGTGCCAGCAGCCAAGAGCCAGCGGGGGCGTGGGCGACCCAGTACTTC
CASSQEPAGAWATQYF
>TRBV11-2|TRBD1|few|TRBJ2-6
TGTGCCAGCAGCTTAGCGGCGGGACAGGGGGCTTGGGGGGCCAACGTCCTGACTTTC
CASSLAAGQGAWGANVLTF
>TRBV20-1|TRBD2|-|TRBJ2-3
TGCAGTGCTAGACTTAGCGGGGTGGGCACAGATACGCAGTATTTT
CSARLSGVGTDTQYF
>TRBV28|TRBD2|-|TRBJ2-3
TGTGCCAGCAGTCGACTAGCGGGGGATCGGTCGGAATATTTT
CASSRLAGDRSEYF
>TRBV5-4|TRBD2|-|TRBJ2-2
TGTGCCAGCAGCTTGATGCGGCTAGCGGGGGGGTCGAACACCGGGGAGCTGTTTTTT
CASSLMRLAGGSNTGELFF
>TRBV7-2|TRBD2|-|TRBJ2-3
TGTGCCAGCAGCTTAACCGGGGGGGCCACAGATACGCAGTATTTT
CASSLTGGATDTQYF
>TRBV2|-|-|TRBJ2-2
TGTGCCAGCAGTGAGGAAGGTCTGGCGAACACCGGGGAGCTGTTTTTT
CASSEEGLANTGELFF
>TRBV5-1|-|-|TRBJ1-1
TGCGCCAGCAGCCAACCCGACGTGAACACTGAAGCTTTCTTT
CASSQPDVNTEAFF